A single sample gave rise to the 32 T cell receptor beta chains below, sequenced in a study of PD-1 blockade in mismatch repair-deficient tumors. Sequencing was performed with immunoSEQ multiplex PCR; in TCRdb, only in-frame clones are kept and a portion is missing. The sample lists 10,000 or so clones, 75% to 95% occurring once. These receptors lack a known antigen. Time point given: approximately ten-day in vitro stimulation with candidate neoantigen peptide 3. The material was cells cultured in vitro, obtained from a patient treated with pembrolizumab. Source of these receptors: an adult with mismatch repair-deficient cancer.

This clone was found a few times. This chain joins TRBV5-8 and TRBJ2-7, with D hard to call. The V and J ends lost 4 bases and 7 bases respectively, with 12 bases between them. The CDR3 has 12 residues. CDR1 is SGHTS and CDR2 is YDEGEE in the germline V gene. The CDR3 DNA is TGTGCCAGCAGCCCCCTGGGTGGGGAGCAGTACTTC. This codes for CASSPLGGEQYF.

The gene calls are TRBV6-1 and TRBJ2-1, with 9 nucleotides matching TRBD2. After removal of 6 bases from V and 3 bases from J, the junction contained 6 bases not matched to a gene. Germline V gives CDR1 MNHNS, CDR2 SASEGT. The CDR3 contains 15 residues. The CDR3 region has the DNA TGTGCCAGCAGCTTTAGCGGGAGCTTCTACAATGAGCAGTTCTTC. As protein: CASSFSGSFYNEQFF.

This chain connects TRBV7-9 to TRBJ1-2, with D unresolved. The CDR3 totals 14 residues. V shed 5 bases and J shed 0 bases, with 10 bases lying between them. The germline gives CDR1 SEHNR, CDR2 FQNEAQ (reference sequence). The CDR3 protein is CASSLIVSNYGYTF. CDR3 in DNA: TGTGCCAGCAGCCTAATCGTTTCTAACTATGGCTACACCTTC.

The chain employs TRBV5-4 and TRBJ1-6; 8 bases are shared with TRBD1. Per germline, CDR1 SGHNT and CDR2 YYREEE (reference sequence). Unmatched junction bases numbered 7, after V lost 1 base and J lost 7 bases. The CDR3 has 16 residues. The CDR3 is CASSLIRGLRNSPLHF. Written as DNA, the CDR3 is TGTGCCAGCAGCTTGATCAGGGGGCTTCGGAATTCACCCCTCCACTTT.

For the CDR3, the DNA is TGTGCCAGCAGCTCCGGGGGGCACTCTAATGAAAAACTGTTTTTT. It codes for CASSSGGHSNEKLFF. V gene TRBV5-4 combines with J gene TRBJ1-4; a possible D gene is TRBD1 (6 bases). The germline V gene encodes CDR1 SGHNT and CDR2 YYREEE (reference sequence). The CDR3 runs 15 residues. Trimming cost V 3 bases and J 3 bases, with 12 bases left between them.

This clone has just one count. V usage is TRBV28 and J usage is TRBJ1-4; D not resolved. Germline V gene lookup returns CDR1 MDHEN and CDR2 SYDVKM. The CDR3 covers 16 residues. V dropped 6 bases and J dropped 2 bases, with 16 bases sitting between them. The CDR3 is CASRNDGVTTNEKLFF. CDR3 DNA sequence: TGTGCCAGCAGAAACGATGGGGTTACGACTAATGAAAAACTGTTTTTT. Based on the CDR3 plus reference TRBV28 and TRBJ1-4, the full variable domain is DVKVTQSSRYLVKRTGEKVFLECVQDMDHENMFWYRQDPGLGLRLIYFSYDVKMKEKGDIPEGYSVSREKKERFSLILESASTNQTSMYLCASRNDGVTTNEKLFFGSGTQLSVL.

V usage is TRBV7-9 and J usage is TRBJ1-1; D perhaps matches TRBD1 (6 bases). Germline values: CDR1 SEHNR, CDR2 FQNEAQ (reference sequence). The CDR3 has 13 residues. Trimming shortened V by 5 bases and J by 4 bases, and 11 bases separated the two germline ends. CDR3 DNA sequence: TGTGCCAGCAGCCCGGGACACTTCACTGAAGCTTTCTTT. Its translation is CASSPGHFTEAFF. Looking up the rest from reference TRBV7-9 and TRBJ1-1 gives the full variable domain: DTGVSQNPRHKITKRGQNVTFRCDPISEHNRLYWYRQTLGQGPEFLTYFQNEAQLEKSRLLSDRFSAERPKGSFSTLEIQRTEQGDSAMYLCASSPGHFTEAFFGQGTRLTVV.

This clone was detected only once. The chain is built from TRBV11-3 and TRBJ2-1; TRBD1 aligns across 8 bases. CDR1 SGHNT and CDR2 YENEEA come from the germline V gene. V gave up 7 bases and J gave up 5 bases; unmatched junction bases: 10. The CDR3 has 15 residues. The CDR3 sequence is CASTPGQGEDNEQFF. The CDR3 DNA is TGTGCCAGCACCCCTGGACAGGGTGAAGACAATGAGCAGTTCTTC. The complete variable domain, with remaining parts taken from reference TRBV11-3 and TRBJ2-1, reads EAGVVQSPRYKIIEKKQPVAFWCNPISGHNTLYWYLQNLGQGPELLIRYENEEAVDDSQLPKDRFSAERLKGVDSTLKIQPAELGDSAVYLCASTPGQGEDNEQFFGPGTRLTVL.

This clone showed up just once. The rearrangement uses TRBV2 and TRBJ1-2; 7 bases agree with TRBD1. This CDR3 spans 15 amino acids. Germline trimming cut 4 bases from V and 5 bases from J; bases unmatched to any gene: 10. CDR1 is SNHLY, CDR2 FYNNEI, per germline. CDR3 sequence (DNA): TGTGCCAGCAGTGGAGCCCAGGGGGTGAATTATGGCTACACCTTC. Translating gives CASSGAQGVNYGYTF. Looking up the rest from reference TRBV2 and TRBJ1-2 gives the full variable domain: EPEVTQTPSHQVTQMGQEVILRCVPISNHLYFYWYRQILGQKVEFLVSFYNNEISEKSEIFDDQFSVERPDGSNFTLKIRSTKLEDSAMYFCASSGAQGVNYGYTFGSGTRLTVV.

The V call is TRBV5-1, the J call TRBJ2-5; a weak D match, TRBD2 (5 bases). Germline V gene sequence: CDR1 SGHRS, CDR2 YFSETQ. The V end was cut by 3 bases, the J end by 0 bases, with 12 bases between. CDR3 length: 15 residues. CDR3 in DNA: TGCGCCAGCAGCTCAGTTGGCGGGCACCAAGAGACCCAGTACTTC. Residues: CASSSVGGHQETQYF. Looking up the rest from reference TRBV5-1 and TRBJ2-5 gives the full variable domain: KAGVTQTPRYLIKTRGQQVTLSCSPISGHRSVSWYQQTPGQGLQFLFEYFSETQRNKGNFPGRFSGRQFSNSRSEMNVSTLELGDSALYLCASSSVGGHQETQYFGPGTRLLVL.

This clone occurred a few times. The chain has TRBV7-9 and TRBJ1-3; the D is unclear. The CDR3 spans 13 residues. Per germline, CDR1 SEHNR and CDR2 FQNEAQ (reference sequence). V was clipped by 2 bases and J by 4 bases, with 6 bases between them. CDR3: CASSLLLGNTIYF. DNA of the CDR3: TGTGCCAGCAGCTTATTGTTGGGAAACACCATATATTTT. The variable domain in full, completed from reference TRBV7-9 and TRBJ1-3, reads DTGVSQNPRHKITKRGQNVTFRCDPISEHNRLYWYRQTLGQGPEFLTYFQNEAQLEKSRLLSDRFSAERPKGSFSTLEIQRTEQGDSAMYLCASSLLLGNTIYFGEGSWLTVV.

CDR3 coding DNA: TGTGCCAGCAGTTTAGAAAGAACGTCCTACGAGCAGTACTTC. It is translated as CASSLERTSYEQYF. The chain couples TRBV28 to TRBJ2-7; D unclear. Trimming stripped 2 bases from V and 1 base from J, with 9 bases between. Germline CDR1 MDHEN, CDR2 SYDVKM. This CDR3 contains 14 residues.

CDR3 sequence reads: CASSSRLAGGETQYF. The CDR3 nucleotides are TGTGCCAGCAGCTCCCGACTAGCGGGCGGGGAGACCCAGTACTTC. The chain couples TRBV13 to TRBJ2-5; 10 nucleotides align to TRBD2. The germline V gene encodes CDR1 PRHDT and CDR2 FYEKMQ (reference sequence). J lost 5 bases, V lost 4 bases, and 7 bases had no gene match. The length of the CDR3 is 15 residues.

This chain uses TRBV18 with TRBJ1-2; 7 bases map to TRBD1. The V gene end was trimmed by 3 bases and the J gene end by 4 bases; junction bases not matched to a gene: 5. Germline values: CDR1 KGHSH, CDR2 LQKENI. The CDR3 is 14 amino acids. This CDR3 is CASSPTGQLYGYTF. The DNA for the CDR3 is TGTGCCAGCTCACCCACGGGACAGCTCTATGGCTACACCTTC.

This clone has only one observation. This chain links TRBV2 with TRBJ2-5; 8 positions match TRBD1. V dropped 1 base and J dropped 5; count of bases not matched to a gene: 3. The germline gives CDR1 SNHLY, CDR2 FYNNEI. This CDR3 contains 14 residues. Here the CDR3 DNA reads TGTGCCAGCAGTGAAGACAGGGGGTCGGAGACCCAGTACTTC. Translation: CASSEDRGSETQYF.

This clone was observed a single time. V gene TRBV2 combines with J gene TRBJ1-5; D not resolved. The CDR3 sequence is 14 residues long. Germline values: CDR1 SNHLY, CDR2 FYNNEI. Trimming shortened V by 6 bases and J by 0 bases, and 9 bases separated the two germline ends. CDR3 amino acids: CASSILSSNQPQHF. CDR3 nucleotides: TGTGCCAGCAGCATCCTCAGTAGCAATCAGCCCCAGCATTTT.

V is TRBV6-1 and J is TRBJ1-1, with 7 bases aligning to TRBD1. The germline V gene has CDR1 MNHNS and CDR2 SASEGT. J lost 6 bases, V lost 6 bases, and 13 bases had no gene match. The CDR3 contains 15 residues. As DNA, the CDR3 is TGTGCCAGCAGCAATTTTCCACAGGGGAGGGCTGAAGCTTTCTTT. Translated, it gives CASSNFPQGRAEAFF.

The rearrangement links TRBV5-4 to TRBJ2-5; D might be TRBD2 (6 bases). The germline V and J ends were trimmed by 0 bases and 4 bases, with 10 bases remaining between them. The germline V gene has CDR1 SGHNT and CDR2 YYREEE (reference sequence). CDR3 length equals 14 residues. CDR3 in amino acids: CASSLAGGGETQYF. DNA for the CDR3: TGTGCCAGCAGCTTGGCCGGGGGTGGAGAGACCCAGTACTTC.

The chain is built from TRBV13 and TRBJ2-3; the D call may be TRBD1 or TRBD2 (6 bases each). CDR1 PRHDT and CDR2 FYEKMQ come from the germline V gene (reference sequence). The V end was cut by 5 bases, the J end by 3 bases, with 18 bases between. This CDR3 is built from 16 residues. The CDR3 DNA follows: TGTGCCAGCAGCCCCCGGAGGGGGGCAGTGACAGATACGCAGTATTTT. It specifies CASSPRRGAVTDTQYF.

The chain employs TRBV5-4 and TRBJ2-7; D unclear. The CDR3 runs to 15 residues. Per the germline V gene, CDR1 is SGHNT and CDR2 is YYREEE (reference sequence). Trimming removed 4 bases from V and 1 base from J, with 15 bases in between. The CDR3 protein is CASSAPGSQSYEQYF. CDR3 coding DNA: TGTGCCAGCAGCGCCCCCGGGTCCCAATCCTACGAGCAGTACTTC. Filled out from reference TRBV5-4 and TRBJ2-7, the complete variable domain reads ETGVTQSPTHLIKTRGQQVTLRCSSQSGHNTVSWYQQALGQGPQFIFQYYREEENGRGNFPPRFSGLQFPNYSSELNVNALELDDSALYLCASSAPGSQSYEQYFGPGTRLTVT.

This chain uses TRBV27 with TRBJ1-2; TRBD1 matches at 8 bases. After removal of 4 bases from V and 6 bases from J, the junction contained 7 bases not matched to a gene. The CDR3 sequence is 14 residues long. The germline gives CDR1 MNHEY, CDR2 SMNVEV (reference sequence). CDR3 protein: CASSSQGAADGYTF. CDR3 nucleotides: TGTGCCAGCAGTTCGCAGGGGGCTGCGGATGGCTACACCTTC.

This clone appeared once. This chain connects TRBV10-2 to TRBJ2-1, with 12 bases lining up with TRBD2. After removal of 10 bases from V and 4 bases from J, the junction contained 14 bases not matched to a gene. There are 17 residues in the CDR3. Per germline, CDR1 WSHSY and CDR2 SAAADI. CDR3 sequence: CATRRLAGGSSYNEQFF. The CDR3 DNA reads TGCGCCACCAGGCGTCTAGCGGGAGGGTCCTCATACAATGAGCAGTTCTTC.

This chain connects TRBV5-1 to TRBJ2-3; 9 bases agree with TRBD1. There are 15 residues in the CDR3. The J segment lost 2 bases and the V segment lost 1 base, leaving 2 bases of the junction unmatched. CDR1 and CDR2 (germline): SGHRS, YFSETQ. The CDR3 DNA reads TGCGCCAGCAGCTTGTGGACAGGGGCCACAGATACGCAGTATTTT. It is translated as CASSLWTGATDTQYF.

The chain carries TRBV4-2 and TRBJ2-1; the D gene could be TRBD1 or TRBD2 (5 bases each). CDR3 length: 14 amino acids. Trimming removed 2 bases at V and 6 bases at J, with 11 bases between. Germline-derived CDR1 and CDR2 are LGHNA and YNFKEQ. DNA for the CDR3: TGTGCCAGCAGCCAAAGGGACGGCCCCAATGAGCAGTTCTTC. Translating gives CASSQRDGPNEQFF.

V is TRBV2 and J is TRBJ2-1; 7 bases line up with TRBD2. The CDR3 totals 14 residues. Germline V gene lookup returns CDR1 SNHLY and CDR2 FYNNEI. V shed 7 bases, J shed 4 bases, and the junction held 7 bases outside the gene matches. This CDR3 is CASTLAEFYNEQFF. The CDR3 DNA is TGTGCCAGCACTCTAGCGGAGTTTTACAATGAGCAGTTCTTC.

In DNA form, the CDR3 reads TGCGCCAGCAGCTTGGTTGGGGGAGGGCCAGAGACCCAGTACTTC. Protein product: CASSLVGGGPETQYF. The chain employs TRBV5-1 and TRBJ2-5; TRBD2 matches 7 bases. The length of the CDR3 is 15 residues. V lost 0 bases and J lost 4; bases outside the gene matches: 6. CDR1 SGHRS and CDR2 YFSETQ come from the germline V gene.

The chain combines TRBV29-1 with TRBJ1-2; D perhaps matches TRBD1 (5 bases). Germline CDR1 and CDR2: SQVTM and ANQGSEA. The ends were cut back, 2 bases at V and 6 bases at J, with 10 bases in the middle. CDR3 length: 12 amino acids. CDR3 protein: CSVERGEHGYTF. The CDR3 DNA reads as TGCAGCGTTGAACGAGGGGAACATGGCTACACCTTC.

The sample holds one count of this clone. The rearrangement joins TRBV7-2 to TRBJ2-7; TRBD2 aligns across 10 bases. There are 15 residues in the CDR3. V lost 4 bases and J lost 3; bases outside the gene matches: 6. The germline gives CDR1 SGHTA, CDR2 FQGNSA. The CDR3 reads CASSSGLAAVYEQYF. The CDR3 DNA reads as TGTGCCAGCAGCTCCGGACTAGCGGCAGTCTACGAGCAGTACTTC.

V usage is TRBV30 and J usage is TRBJ2-3; D is unresolved. CDR1 is GTSNPN, CDR2 SVGIG, per germline (reference sequence). V shed 5 bases and J shed 0 bases, with 6 bases lying between them. This CDR3 is built from 12 residues. The CDR3 here is CAWATSTDTQYF. The CDR3 region has the DNA TGTGCCTGGGCTACTAGCACAGATACGCAGTATTTT.

CDR3 in amino acids: CATSRGQGQETQYF. CDR3 in DNA: TGTGCCACCAGCAGAGGACAGGGCCAAGAGACCCAGTACTTC. The V call is TRBV15, the J call TRBJ2-5; 7 positions agree with TRBD1. The germline gives CDR1 LNHNV, CDR2 YYDKDF (reference sequence). Trimming took 1 base from V and 1 from J; bases not matched to a gene: 0. The CDR3 contains 14 residues.

The chain employs TRBV6-6 and TRBJ1-1, with 7 positions matching TRBD1. This CDR3 is 14 amino acids long. Germline CDR1 and CDR2: MNHNY and SVGAGI (reference sequence). V lost 7 bases to trimming and J lost 1 base; unmatched junction nucleotides: 6. In DNA form, the CDR3 reads TGTGCCAGCACCGACCGGACAGGGAACACTGAAGCTTTCTTT. Encoded protein: CASTDRTGNTEAFF.

Here the CDR3 DNA reads TGTGCCAGCAGCTTAGTTTGGGACTCGTCCTACGAGCAGTACTTC. Translation: CASSLVWDSSYEQYF. The gene calls are TRBV11-2 and TRBJ2-7; tentatively, D is TRBD2 (6 bases). CDR1 and CDR2 from the germline V gene are SGHAT and FQNNGV. The V end lost 1 base, the J end lost 1 base, and 11 bases lay between the germline ends. CDR3 size: 15 residues. Full variable domain (remainder filled in from reference TRBV11-2 and TRBJ2-7): EAGVAQSPRYKIIEKRQSVAFWCNPISGHATLYWYQQILGQGPKLLIQFQNNGVVDDSQLPKDRFSAERLKGVDSTLKIQPAKLEDSAVYLCASSLVWDSSYEQYFGPGTRLTVT.